This TCR beta chain was identified during a study of cytomegalovirus exposure and HLA in healthy donors. The PCR ran on 60 Vbeta and 13 Jbeta primers. Assay: immunoSEQ multiplex PCR; the TCRdb copy retains only in-frame clones and omits some. The sample yields 99,000 or so clones, around 75% seen once. Note on this clone: Its antigen is not identified.

General study findings and limits: Later work associated 16,951 TCR beta sequences with HLA alleles at 0.05 false discovery rate. Several of the most significant clusters were apparently associated with common viral pathogens in a later analysis. A later analysis found TCR association rates differed by HLA locus, highest for DRB1 and lowest for HLA-C.

The J segment lost 4 bases and the V segment lost 6 bases, leaving 5 bases of the junction unmatched. In germline, CDR1 is LNHDA, CDR2 SQIVND (reference sequence). This CDR3 region has 15 residues. The TCR comes from a man aged 25 to 40 in good health and CMV-seronegative. The sequenced sample was PBMCs. This chain joins TRBV19 and TRBJ2-3, with 12 bases aligning to TRBD1. The CDR3 DNA reads TGTGCCAGTAGGATGGGACAGGGGGCCCCAGATACGCAGTATTTT. Its protein is CASRMGQGAPDTQYF.